This TCR beta chain was recorded in a study of cytomegalovirus exposure and HLA in healthy donors (dated by TCRdb to 2015 to 2018). A note on the overall study: An earlier analysis of 550 to 700 of the donors reported approximately 290 Gb of sequence data and around 120 million unique TCR beta sequences from 150 million to 200 million T cells. An early release that covered around 590 HLA-typed donors contained 300 to 350 gigabases of sequencing data and around 80 million unique TCR sequences. Of the approximately 400 genotyped donors, approximately 83% fell in the genetic ancestry cluster associated with self-reported Caucasian donors. The study aimed to test whether signatures of past pathogen exposure could be identified by cataloging public T cell receptors. The T cell repertoires of some 670 subjects were profiled by immunosequencing and related to cytomegalovirus serostatus. A separate validation cohort of more than 100 different subjects was used in addition to the approximately 670-subject first cohort. To predict cytomegalovirus infection status, the study brought together high-throughput TCR immunosequencing, statistical association of individual TCRs with disease status, and machine learning. A later analysis re-examined previously published TCR beta repertoires from around 670 donors and added high-resolution HLA genotyping to investigate patterns of TCR occurrence. Rather than using new phenotypic data, the later analysis identified candidate immune exposures from TCR beta sequences and from how often those sequences occurred across donors. In an earlier analysis of 587 of the donors, high-throughput TCR beta sequencing was used to judge whether each TCR beta V gene segment behaved as functional or pseudogenic. Donor age, sex, ethnicity and CMV serostatus were collected together with the repertoire data. In a later genetic analysis, genome-wide SNP genotypes for about 60% of the 666 donors were used, and that subset was treated as a discovery cohort. All discovery cohort repertoires had been generated on a single sequencing platform. Class I and class II HLA loci were covered by the typing at four-digit resolution. The number of typed donors differed by locus: about 629-640 for A, B, C, DRB1 and DQB1; 500 to 550 for DQA1; around 580 for DPA1; and some 430 for DPB1. Several DR-DQ haplotypes were handled as single units for association and clustering because linkage in the cohort was strong. On average, roughly 240,000 unique TCR beta nucleotide sequences were sequenced per donor among 300 to 500 genotyped donors of the cohort, with roughly 19% of those sequences being non-productive. On the study overall, not on this receptor specifically: An association between a missense DCLRE1C variant and V-gene and J-gene trimming of TCR beta chains was found in a later genetic analysis and replicated in an independent cohort. Sequencing depth was assumed to be roughly uniform across donors in the presence/absence analyses, though that assumption may not hold. A later genetic analysis reported fewer N-insertions in productive TCRs among donors in an Asian-associated ancestry cluster than the roughly 620-donor mean. In an earlier analysis of over 550 of the donors, most TCR beta V segments were observed in productive rearrangements about 90% or about 30% of the time, broadly matching IMGT annotations. In a later analysis, HLA-associated TCR beta chains showed more clonal expansion and lower generation probabilities than non-associated chains that were equally common. A later analysis found that TCR association rates varied across HLA loci, with DRB1 alleles showing the most associated TCRs and HLA-C alleles the fewest. In a later analysis, several top co-occurrence clusters were reported to appear linked to parvovirus B19, influenza, CMV and Epstein-Barr virus. Some IMGT-functional V segments, including TRBV6-2 and TRBV6-3, could not be distinguished by the 87-base-pair reads and were therefore excluded. The classifier was reported to diagnose cytomegalovirus status with high specificity and sensitivity in both the original and validation cohorts. Correlated functional status among segregating V segments might be attributable to linkage disequilibrium, but an unknown experimental factor could not be ruled out. A further reported finding was that TCR beta sequences accurately predicted the HLA-A and HLA-B alleles for most subjects in the first cohort. The sequencing pipeline was judged likely to have produced a cluster of highly shared sequence variants as a technical artifact. In vitro tests confirmed that three of the cytomegalovirus-associated TCR beta chains recognize cytomegalovirus antigens. The cohort was sequenced for TCR beta chains only, and without alpha or paired-chain data the features that could be detected were limited. In a later analysis, over 15,000 TCR beta sequences were associated with specific HLA alleles at a false discovery rate of 0.05. When HLA alleles, especially DR and DQ, strongly co-occurred, attributing TCR associations to individual alleles was difficult. While some public TCRs were present in many individuals, most TCR sequences turned up only very rarely across donors. For the cohort, immune exposure information was limited to CMV serostatus. HLA typing was unavailable for some donors at each locus, so association tests used only the typed subset. In the study, some 160 TCR beta chains were listed as associated with cytomegalovirus. The authors suggested that the approach could potentially be generalized to other disease states and immunological phenotypes. The earlier analysis of about 600 of the donors excluded over 15 rarely observed V segments, including chromosome 9 orphons, because counts were too low. A later analysis found that most CMV-associated TCR beta chains appeared HLA-restricted, with HLA associations seemingly driven largely by CMV exposure.

Taken from cysteine to phenylalanine, the CDR3 has 14 residues. The DNA shown is the 42-base CDR3, in frame from base 1. CDR1 LNHDA and CDR2 SQIVND were looked up in the germline V gene (reference sequence). The V end gives up 7 bases and the J end 6 bases, leaving 4 bases in the junction not matched to a gene. The cohort comprised fewer than 700 healthy bone marrow donors. Cohort members were all nominally healthy when sampled, although unrecorded immune exposures were likely present. The donor was CMV seropositive and belonged to the group of some 290 seropositive cohort members. Each donor provided a peripheral blood sample, and peripheral blood mononuclear cells were used for TCR beta sequencing. The Qiagen DNeasy Blood Extraction Kit was used to extract genomic DNA from the blood cell samples. Libraries were built with the immunoSEQ multiplex PCR assay. For the multiplex PCR, a mixture combining 60 forward primers for TCR Vbeta segments and 13 reverse primers for TCR Jbeta segments was used. The CDR3 region of rearranged TCR beta genes was amplified from genomic DNA with a multiplex PCR assay. Amplified TCR beta libraries were sequenced as 87-base-pair reads on the Illumina HiSeq System. Concerning the study's data processing: Across the 670 or so repertoires, a later analysis counted 78 million or so unique TCR beta chains, about 10 million of which were shared by at least two donors. Raw reads were error-corrected and collapsed into unique sequences with a nearest-neighbor algorithm that merged closely related sequences to remove PCR and sequencing errors. CDR3 sequences were aligned to IMGT reference sequences to assign V, D and J gene segments. For a sequence to be retained, a match of at least six nucleotides to both a V gene segment and a J gene segment was required. A rearrangement counted as productive if the CDR3 had no stop codons and remained in frame with V and J, and every other rearrangement counted as non-productive. Following IMGT convention, CDR3 was defined as the stretch from the second conserved V-encoded cysteine to the conserved J-encoded phenylalanine. The earlier analysis of 450 to 750 of the donors excluded any sequence lacking an unambiguous match to a single V gene segment. In an earlier analysis of a few hundred of the donors, V segments were called functional above 56.7% productive rearrangements and were called segregating when the between-donor standard deviation exceeded 5%. A statistical classification framework was built to diagnose cytomegalovirus status from the catalog of TCR beta chain sequences. In a later analysis, V and J genes were assigned by comparing TCR nucleotide sequences against IMGT/GENE-DB human TR gene sequences. The TCRdist pipeline was used in a later analysis to assign CDR3 sequences and most-parsimonious VDJ recombination scenarios. In a later analysis, every TCR beta chain was defined by the combination of its CDR3 amino acid sequence and its V-gene family, and reads without a unique V-gene family were dropped. A later analysis removed nearly 600 highly shared, low-generation-probability nucleotide sequences to deal with suspected cross-contamination and a sequencing artifact. A later analysis calculated a clonal expansion index for each public chain from normalized within-repertoire ranks of inferred template counts. In a later analysis, generation probabilities were computed using a VDJ recombination model fitted to out-of-frame rearrangements, and the results were checked against IGoR. In a later analysis, hypergeometric tests were used to score TCR-TCR, TCR-HLA and TCR-CMV co-occurrence, with a repertoire-size bias correction applied to TCR pairs. A later analysis estimated false discovery rates by permuting HLA or CMV assignments 20 times. A later analysis grouped co-occurring TCRs with DBSCAN, adding TCRdist sequence similarity when clustering within HLA-allele-positive subsets. For co-occurrence clustering, repertoires with fewer than 30,000 or more than 120,000 public chains were excluded, along with a handful of repertoires with anomalous nucleotide sharing. Here the immuneACCESS table is served through TCRdb, limited to in-frame sequences with V and J called. Missing clones are a known gap in these copies; in checked studies unresolved V genes cover under half, and the rest lacks a known reason. V and J calls plus clone size are reproduced from that table; the DNA served to infer D and trimming. The sample table shows roughly 160,000 clones, and roughly 77% are seen once. About 8% of the sample comes from the top ten.

Notes on this clone: Its antigen remains undetermined. No qualities accompany the bases; no much larger clone lies one base away.

In this chain, TRBV19 is recombined with TRBJ2-3, and TRBD2 matches 13 of the central bases. The TCR originated in a woman in her thirties or forties in good health and CMV-seropositive. The sequenced sample consisted of PBMCs. The DNA sequence follows: TGTGCCAGTAAACTAGCGGGAGGGGCTGATACGCAGTATTTT. Its product reads: CASKLAGGADTQYF.